The next 16 T cell receptor beta chains were all read from a single sample in a study of cytomegalovirus exposure and HLA in healthy donors (dated by TCRdb to 2015 to 2018). Library preparation employed the immunoSEQ multiplex PCR assay. A mixture of 60 forward primers for TCR Vbeta segments and 13 reverse primers for TCR Jbeta segments was used in the multiplex PCR. In its TCRdb copy, this immuneACCESS table keeps in-frame sequences only and misses some clones. Where compared with another copy, unresolved V genes explain less than half of these, and the others have no known cause. The sample table holds 120,000 to 150,000 clones, of which almost 85% were seen once. About 5.6% of the sample belongs to the ten largest clones. The sample comprised PBMCs. All receptors come from a young man in good health and CMV-seropositive.

A single count supports this clone. The rearrangement links TRBV13 to TRBJ1-3; 7 bases are a match to TRBD1. V gave up 0 bases and J gave up 4 bases; unmatched junction bases: 3. This CDR3 comprises 15 residues. Germline V gives CDR1 PRHDT, CDR2 FYEKMQ (reference sequence). The CDR3 sequence: CASSLGGQTGNTIYF. In DNA, the CDR3 is TGTGCCAGCAGCTTAGGGGGACAGACGGGAAACACCATATATTTT. Full variable domain (outside the CDR3, taken from reference TRBV13 and TRBJ1-3): AAGVIQSPRHLIKEKRETATLKCYPIPRHDTVYWYQQGPGQDPQFLISFYEKMQSDKGSIPDRFSAQQFSDYHSELNMSSLELGDSALYFCASSLGGQTGNTIYFGEGSWLTVV.

The sample holds one count of this clone. The chain combines TRBV5-1 with TRBJ2-2; 7 bases line up with TRBD2. Looked up from germline, CDR1 is SGHRS and CDR2 is YFSETQ. CDR3 length: 20 amino acids. The J segment lost 5 bases and the V segment lost 4 bases, leaving 23 bases of the junction unmatched. The CDR3 DNA reads TGCGCCAGCAGCCTCATCAAGGGACTAACGGGAGTATTGAGAACCGGGGAGCTGTTTTTT. Translation gives CASSLIKGLTGVLRTGELFF.

This chain links TRBV7-9 with TRBJ1-1; D is unresolved. The CDR3 spans 15 residues. From germline, CDR1 is SEHNR and CDR2 FQNEAQ (reference sequence). V dropped 5 bases and J dropped 3 bases, with 16 bases sitting between them. CDR3: CASSPLGRYDTEAFF. The CDR3 nucleotides are TGTGCCAGCAGCCCTCTTGGCAGGTATGACACTGAAGCTTTCTTT. The complete variable domain, with remaining parts taken from reference TRBV7-9 and TRBJ1-1, reads DTGVSQNPRHKITKRGQNVTFRCDPISEHNRLYWYRQTLGQGPEFLTYFQNEAQLEKSRLLSDRFSAERPKGSFSTLEIQRTEQGDSAMYLCASSPLGRYDTEAFFGQGTRLTVV.

This chain's CDR3 is CASSPLTSTDTQYF. For the CDR3, the DNA is TGTGCCAGCAGTCCCCTTACTAGCACAGATACGCAGTATTTT. The V call is TRBV6-6, the J call TRBJ2-3, with unresolved D. Per germline, CDR1 MNHNY and CDR2 SVGAGI (reference sequence). The CDR3 consists of 14 residues. The ends were cut back, 5 bases at V and 0 bases at J, with 9 bases in the middle.

This clone appeared a single time. The chain carries TRBV4-2 and TRBJ2-1; 7 bases align to TRBD2. Germline V gene data show CDR1 as LGHNA and CDR2 as YNFKEQ. The CDR3 covers 16 residues. Trimming cost V 0 bases and J 7 bases; bases outside gene matches: 9. Here the CDR3 reads CASSQEEGTKYNEQFF. DNA for the CDR3: TGTGCCAGCAGCCAAGAAGAGGGGACTAAATATAATGAGCAGTTCTTC.

The gene calls are TRBV5-1 and TRBJ2-7; TRBD1 matches at 8 bases. CDR1 SGHRS and CDR2 YFSETQ come from the germline V gene. J gave up 0 bases and V 4 bases, and 9 bases lay outside the gene matches. This CDR3 contains 16 residues. The CDR3 region has the DNA TGCGCCAGCAGCCCCGACAGGGGAGCCGGCTCCTACGAGCAGTACTTC. This gives the protein CASSPDRGAGSYEQYF.

This clone has only a few counts. V is TRBV28 and J is TRBJ1-1; TRBD1 matches at 11 bases. V was clipped by 3 bases and J by 13 bases; unmatched bases: 19. The germline gives CDR1 MDHEN, CDR2 SYDVKM. The CDR3 is 17 amino acids. The CDR3 bases are TGTGCCAGCAGTTTTTTGGGACAGGGGGTATTGGTAGGAGAGCTTTTCTTT. Translating gives CASSFLGQGVLVGELFF.

This chain connects TRBV7-2 to TRBJ1-6; TRBD1 might be the D (5 bases). Trimming took 1 base from V and 1 from J, leaving 14 bases between them. Germline values: CDR1 SGHTA, CDR2 FQGNSA. This CDR3 is built from 18 residues. CDR3 sequence (DNA): TGTGCCAGCAGCTTAGAAGGGGTCAGGGTATCCTATAATTCACCCCTCCACTTT. This translates into CASSLEGVRVSYNSPLHF.

J is TRBJ2-5 and V is TRBV27, with 7 bases matching TRBD1. The CDR3 is made up of 15 amino acids. V dropped 5 bases and J dropped 1; count of bases not matched to a gene: 7. CDR1 is MNHEY and CDR2 is SMNVEV in the germline V gene (reference sequence). CDR3 sequence (DNA): TGTGCCAGCAGTACGGGACAGCGATTCCAAGAGACCCAGTACTTC. Its protein is CASSTGQRFQETQYF.

The chain joins TRBV6-5 to TRBJ2-7, with 8 nucleotides matching TRBD2. This CDR3 comprises 15 residues. With 8 bases clipped from V and 3 bases from J, the junction kept 12 bases outside the gene matches. Germline V lookup: CDR1 MNHEY, CDR2 SVGAGI. The CDR3 region is CASQDWTSSVYEQYF. CDR3 nucleotide sequence: TGTGCCAGCCAAGACTGGACTAGCTCGGTCTACGAGCAGTACTTC.

This clone was picked up many times. The gene calls are TRBV7-2 and TRBJ2-7; tentatively, D is TRBD2 (6 bases). CDR3 length equals 15 residues. Looked up from germline, CDR1 is SGHTA and CDR2 is FQGNSA. V gave up 4 bases and J gave up 3 bases, with 16 bases separating them. CDR3 sequence reads: CASSSKRGSYYEQYF. The CDR3 coding sequence is TGTGCCAGCAGCTCCAAACGGGGGTCTTACTACGAGCAGTACTTC.

This clone was counted a single time. V gene TRBV19 combines with J gene TRBJ1-5; D is uncertain. Germline values: CDR1 LNHDA, CDR2 SQIVND (reference sequence). The length of the CDR3 is 15 residues. Trimming shortened V by 3 bases and J by 3 bases, and 12 bases separated the two germline ends. The CDR3 loop is CASSIPRRLNQPQHF. DNA of the CDR3: TGTGCCAGTAGTATCCCCAGGCGCCTCAATCAGCCCCAGCATTTT.

The V and J genes are TRBV11-2 and TRBJ2-3; tentatively, D is TRBD2 (5 bases). Deletions cut 1 base from V and 9 bases from J, with 8 bases between. CDR1 and CDR2 from the germline V gene are SGHAT and FQNNGV. The CDR3 length is 12 residues. The CDR3 DNA sequence: TGTGCCAGCAGCTTAGTCAGAGGGACGCAGTATTTT. This sequence encodes CASSLVRGTQYF.

This rearrangement joins TRBV19 to TRBJ1-2; 7 nucleotides match TRBD1. Germline CDR1 is LNHDA and CDR2 is SQIVND (reference sequence). Trimming cost V 5 bases and J 2 bases; bases outside gene matches: 11. This CDR3 region has 16 residues. CDR3 nucleotide sequence: TGTGCCAGTAGTCTTGACAGGGTTTTGTGGAACTATGGCTACACCTTC. This gives the protein CASSLDRVLWNYGYTF.

J is TRBJ2-7 and V is TRBV4-1; possible D gene TRBD2, 6 bases. The germline V and J ends were trimmed by 2 bases and 0 bases, with 14 bases remaining between them. Germline-derived CDR1 and CDR2 are MGHRA and YSYEKL. This CDR3 has 16 residues. CDR3 DNA: TGCGCCAGCAGCCAAACCCCATACGGGAGCTCCTACGAGCAGTACTTC. It codes for CASSQTPYGSSYEQYF.

This chain uses TRBV25-1 with TRBJ2-7, with D maybe TRBD2 (6 bases). This CDR3 contains 14 residues. V gave up 5 bases and J gave up 1 base, with 12 bases separating them. Looked up from germline, CDR1 is MGHDK and CDR2 is SYGVNS. CDR3 region: CASSRLVPSYEQYF. CDR3 nucleotides: TGTGCCAGCAGTCGACTAGTCCCTTCCTACGAGCAGTACTTC.